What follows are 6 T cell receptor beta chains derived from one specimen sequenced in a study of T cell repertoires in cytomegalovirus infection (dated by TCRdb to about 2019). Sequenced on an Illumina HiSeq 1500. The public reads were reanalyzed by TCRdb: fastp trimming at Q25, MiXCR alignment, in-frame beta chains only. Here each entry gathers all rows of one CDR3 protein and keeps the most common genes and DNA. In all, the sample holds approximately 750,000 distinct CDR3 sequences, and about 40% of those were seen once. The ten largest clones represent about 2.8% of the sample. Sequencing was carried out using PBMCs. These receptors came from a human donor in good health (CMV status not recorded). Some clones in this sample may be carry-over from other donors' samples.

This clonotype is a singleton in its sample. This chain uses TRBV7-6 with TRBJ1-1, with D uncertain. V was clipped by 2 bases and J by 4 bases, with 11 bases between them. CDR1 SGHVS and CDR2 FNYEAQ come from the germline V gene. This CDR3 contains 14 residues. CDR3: CASSLWSEGTEAFF. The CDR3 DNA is TGTGCCAGCAGCTTATGGAGCGAGGGCACTGAAGCTTTCTTT.

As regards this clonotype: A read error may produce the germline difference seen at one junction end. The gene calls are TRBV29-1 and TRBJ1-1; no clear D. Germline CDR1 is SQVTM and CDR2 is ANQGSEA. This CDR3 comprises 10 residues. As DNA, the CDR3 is TGCAGCGTCCGAAACACTGAAGCTATCTTT. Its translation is CSVRNTEAIF.

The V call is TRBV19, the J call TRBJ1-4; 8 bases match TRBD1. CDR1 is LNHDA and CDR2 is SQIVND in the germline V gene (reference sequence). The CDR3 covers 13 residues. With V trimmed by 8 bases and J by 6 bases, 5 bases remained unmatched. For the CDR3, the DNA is TGTGCCAGTGCTCAGGGGGCTTATGAAAAACTGTTTTTT. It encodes CASAQGAYEKLFF.

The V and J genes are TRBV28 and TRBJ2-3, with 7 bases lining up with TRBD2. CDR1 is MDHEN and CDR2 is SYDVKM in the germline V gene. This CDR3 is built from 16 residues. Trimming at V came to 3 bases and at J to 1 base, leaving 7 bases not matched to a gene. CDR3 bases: TGTGCCAGCAGTTTCCTAGCGGAGACCGGCACAGATACGCAGTATTTT. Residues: CASSFLAETGTDTQYF.

The CDR3 loop is CASSSQGAIYNEQFF. The CDR3 DNA is TGTGCCAGCAGCTCGCAGGGGGCGATCTACAATGAGCAGTTCTTC. The J gene is TRBJ2-1, the V gene TRBV7-9, with TRBD1 identical over 8 bases. The CDR3 sequence is 15 residues long. Germline V gene data show CDR1 as SEHNR and CDR2 as FQNEAQ (reference sequence). V lost 4 bases and J lost 3; bases outside the gene matches: 5.

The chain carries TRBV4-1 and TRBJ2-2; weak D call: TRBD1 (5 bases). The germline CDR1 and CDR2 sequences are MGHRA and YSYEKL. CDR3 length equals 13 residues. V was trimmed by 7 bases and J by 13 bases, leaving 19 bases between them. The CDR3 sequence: CASKGLTRGGLFF. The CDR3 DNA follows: TGCGCCAGCAAGGGCCTCACAAGGGGTGGGCTGTTTTTT.